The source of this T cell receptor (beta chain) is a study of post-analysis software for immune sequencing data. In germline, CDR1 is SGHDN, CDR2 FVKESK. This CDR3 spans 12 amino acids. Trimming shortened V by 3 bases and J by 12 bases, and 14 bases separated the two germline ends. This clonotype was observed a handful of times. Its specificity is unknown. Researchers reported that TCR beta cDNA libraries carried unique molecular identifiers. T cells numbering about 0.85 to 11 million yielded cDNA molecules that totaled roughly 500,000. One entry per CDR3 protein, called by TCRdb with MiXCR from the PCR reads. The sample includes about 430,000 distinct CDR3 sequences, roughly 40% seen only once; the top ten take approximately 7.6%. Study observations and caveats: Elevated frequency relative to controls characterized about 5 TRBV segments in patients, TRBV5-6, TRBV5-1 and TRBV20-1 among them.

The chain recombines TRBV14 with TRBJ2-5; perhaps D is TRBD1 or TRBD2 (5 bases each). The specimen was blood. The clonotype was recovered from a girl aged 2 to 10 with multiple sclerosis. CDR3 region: CASSQWGREEYF. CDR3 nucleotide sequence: TGTGCCAGCAGCCAGTGGGGACGGGAAGAGTACTTC. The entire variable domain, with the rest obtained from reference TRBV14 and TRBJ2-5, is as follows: EAGVTQFPSHSVIEKGQTVTLRCDPISGHDNLYWYRRVMGKEIKFLLHFVKESKQDESGMPNNRFLAERTGGTYSTLKVQPAELEDSGVYFCASSQWGREEYFGPGTRLLVL.